This is a list of T cell receptor beta chains from one sample in a study of CD8 T cells in Susac syndrome. TCRdb ran MiXCR on the immunoSEQ multiplex PCR reads and lists one entry per CDR3 protein. The profile covers over 150,000 distinct CDR3 sequences, with around 95% appearing a single time and around 0.12% taken by the ten largest. Sequenced material: CD4+ T cells from PBMCs. The receptor set was obtained from a human donor with Susac syndrome. CDR3s include the opening cysteine and the closing phenylalanine or tryptophan. A D gene is named only where the DNA matches it firmly. Size tells how often a clone was seen (once, few, many) or the class of an expanded clone, and some rows leave it out.

D gene: NA
V gene: TRBV28
clone size: NA
J gene: TRBJ2-3
CDR3 protein: CASIGTSSTDTQYF
CDR3 DNA: TGTGCCAGCATTGGTACCTCTAGCACAGATACGCAGTATTTT

D gene: NA
V gene: TRBV6-5
clone size: NA
J gene: TRBJ1-2
CDR3 protein: CASSYGSYYGYTF
CDR3 DNA: TGTGCCAGCAGTTACGGAAGTTACTATGGCTACACCTTC

D gene: NA
V gene: TRBV20-1
clone size: NA
J gene: TRBJ1-2
CDR3 protein: CSPLQISSYGYTF
CDR3 DNA: TGCAGCCCACTTCAAATCTCTTCCTATGGCTACACCTTC

D gene: NA
V gene: TRBV5-6
clone size: NA
J gene: TRBJ2-1
CDR3 protein: CASSFLVLASNEQFF
CDR3 DNA: TGTGCCAGCAGCTTTCTCGTCCTAGCGAGCAATGAGCAGTTCTTC

D gene: NA
V gene: TRBV12-3/TRBV12-4
clone size: NA
J gene: TRBJ2-1
CDR3 protein: CASSPGGLVVDEQFF
CDR3 DNA: TGTGCCAGCAGTCCTGGGGGGCTAGTAGTGGATGAGCAGTTCTTC

D gene: TRBD1
V gene: TRBV12-3/TRBV12-4
clone size: NA
J gene: TRBJ2-2
CDR3 protein: CASSFRSGTGGAGELFF
CDR3 DNA: TGTGCCAGCAGCTTCAGGAGCGGGACAGGGGGCGCCGGGGAGCTGTTTTTT

D gene: TRBD1
V gene: TRBV6-6
clone size: NA
J gene: TRBJ1-2
CDR3 protein: CASSPGTGGYGYTF
CDR3 DNA: TGTGCCAGCAGTCCCGGGACAGGGGGGTATGGCTACACCTTC

D gene: TRBD1
V gene: TRBV15
clone size: NA
J gene: TRBJ1-2
CDR3 protein: CATSRVVGTGTYGYTF
CDR3 DNA: TGTGCCACCAGCAGAGTAGTAGGGACAGGTACCTATGGCTACACCTTC

D gene: NA
V gene: TRBV27
clone size: NA
J gene: TRBJ2-5
CDR3 protein: CASSLLGQQETQYF
CDR3 DNA: TGTGCCAGCAGTTTATTAGGCCAGCAAGAGACCCAGTACTTC

D gene: TRBD1
V gene: TRBV10-3
clone size: NA
J gene: TRBJ1-6
CDR3 protein: CAISDTQGGANSPLHF
CDR3 DNA: TGTGCCATCAGTGACACGCAGGGGGGGGCTAATTCACCCCTCCACTTT

D gene: NA
V gene: TRBV29-1
clone size: NA
J gene: TRBJ1-2
CDR3 protein: CSAVGYTF
CDR3 DNA: TGCAGCGCGGTGGGCTACACCTTC

D gene: NA
V gene: TRBV4-1
clone size: NA
J gene: TRBJ2-2
CDR3 protein: CASSQDWGKVYGGTGELFF
CDR3 DNA: TGCGCCAGCAGCCAAGATTGGGGAAAGGTTTATGGAGGCACCGGGGAGCTGTTTTTT

D gene: NA
V gene: TRBV24-1
clone size: NA
J gene: TRBJ1-2
CDR3 protein: CATSDRGYYGYTF
CDR3 DNA: TGTGCCACCAGTGATCGAGGGTATTATGGCTACACCTTC

D gene: NA
V gene: TRBV5-1
clone size: NA
J gene: TRBJ1-2
CDR3 protein: CASSLVAGRSYGYTF
CDR3 DNA: TGCGCCAGCAGCTTGGTGGCAGGGAGAAGCTATGGCTACACCTTC

D gene: TRBD2
V gene: TRBV6-2/TRBV6-3
clone size: once
J gene: TRBJ2-3
CDR3 protein: CASSYEIAGVSTDTQYF
CDR3 DNA: TGTGCCAGCAGTTACGAAATAGCGGGGGTTAGCACAGATACGCAGTATTTT

D gene: NA
V gene: TRBV12-3/TRBV12-4
clone size: NA
J gene: TRBJ1-6
CDR3 protein: CASRIMNSPLHF
CDR3 DNA: TGTGCCAGCAGGATTATGAATTCACCCCTCCACTTT

D gene: NA
V gene: TRBV4-1
clone size: NA
J gene: TRBJ2-3
CDR3 protein: CASSRDFTSTDTQYF
CDR3 DNA: TGCGCCAGCAGCAGGGACTTCACTAGCACAGATACGCAGTATTTT